This TCR beta chain derives from a study of PD-1 blockade in classical Hodgkin lymphoma. General study results and limits: Those starting nivolumab under 1 year post-ASCT were excluded. Complete responders started with a diversity level that resembled newly diagnosed patients at baseline. Possible causes of repertoire differences, disease activity or prior therapy, remain undefined.

Germline CDR1 is SGHRS and CDR2 is YFSETQ. CDR3 size: 13 residues. The germline V and J ends were trimmed by 4 bases and 7 bases, with 14 bases remaining between them. TCRdb's copy holds only in-frame clones and misses some; the assay was immunoSEQ multiplex PCR. The table records tens of thousands of clones, around 89% of them present only once. After autologous stem cell transplantation all patients relapsed, and prior brentuximab vedotin exposure differed between cohorts. A note on this clone: Antigen: not known.

The V and J genes are TRBV5-1 and TRBJ1-2; D unclear. This TCR derives from a human donor with classical Hodgkin lymphoma. The sample in question was peripheral blood mononuclear cells (PBMCs), obtained before the second cycle of nivolumab. The CDR3: CASSEDGRGGYTF. DNA for the CDR3: TGCGCCAGCAGCGAGGACGGTCGGGGTGGCTACACCTTC. The variable domain in full, with the rest retrieved from reference TRBV5-1 and TRBJ1-2, is KAGVTQTPRYLIKTRGQQVTLSCSPISGHRSVSWYQQTPGQGLQFLFEYFSETQRNKGNFPGRFSGRQFSNSRSEMNVSTLELGDSALYLCASSEDGRGGYTFGSGTRLTVV.